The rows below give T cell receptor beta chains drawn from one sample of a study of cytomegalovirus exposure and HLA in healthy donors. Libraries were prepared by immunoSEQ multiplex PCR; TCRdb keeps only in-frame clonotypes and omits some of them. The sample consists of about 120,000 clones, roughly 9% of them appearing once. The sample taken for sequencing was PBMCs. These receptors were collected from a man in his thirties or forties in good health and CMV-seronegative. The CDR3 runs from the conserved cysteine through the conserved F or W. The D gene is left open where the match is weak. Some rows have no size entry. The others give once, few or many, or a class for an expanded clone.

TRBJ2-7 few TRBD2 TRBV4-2 CASSQDTQRDPYEQYF TGTGCCAGCAGCCAAGATACGCAGCGGGACCCATACGAGCAGTACTTC
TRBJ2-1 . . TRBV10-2 CASSDPGTLGGNEQFF TGCGCCAGCAGTGACCCCGGGACTCTCGGAGGCAATGAGCAGTTCTTC
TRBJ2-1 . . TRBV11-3 CASSPSRFGDNEQFF TGTGCCAGCAGCCCGTCACGGTTCGGAGACAATGAGCAGTTCTTC
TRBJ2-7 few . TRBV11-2 CASSLGVGGYEQYF TGTGCCAGCAGCTTAGGTGTAGGGGGCTACGAGCAGTACTTC
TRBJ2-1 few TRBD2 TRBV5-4 CASSLDSGGSYNEQFF TGTGCCAGCAGCTTGGATTCGGGGGGCTCCTACAATGAGCAGTTCTTC
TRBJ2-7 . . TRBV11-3 CASSLVEGEQYF TGTGCCAGCAGCTTAGTTGAGGGCGAGCAGTACTTC
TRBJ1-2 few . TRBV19 CASRIMGQGGRGYTF TGTGCCAGTAGGATCATGGGGCAGGGAGGGCGCGGCTACACCTTC
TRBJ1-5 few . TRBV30 CAWDGGDRQPQHF TGTGCCTGGGACGGGGGAGATAGACAGCCCCAGCATTTT
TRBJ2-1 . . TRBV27 CASSFPDSYNEQFF TGTGCCAGCAGTTTTCCAGACTCCTACAATGAGCAGTTCTTC
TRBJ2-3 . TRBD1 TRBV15 CATSRDGRDRDRTDTQYF TGTGCCACCAGCAGAGACGGACGGGACAGGGACCGCACAGATACGCAGTATTTT
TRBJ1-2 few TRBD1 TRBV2 CASSPSEGANGYTF TGTGCCAGCAGCCCCTCGGAGGGGGCGAATGGCTACACCTTC
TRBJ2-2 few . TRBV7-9 CAGGGGELDTGELFF TGTGCCGGAGGGGGAGGGGAGCTGGACACCGGGGAGCTGTTTTTT
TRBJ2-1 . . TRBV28 CASTSSAGGHNEQFF TGTGCCAGCACCTCGAGCGCGGGTGGTCACAATGAGCAGTTCTTC
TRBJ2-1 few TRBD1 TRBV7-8 CASSPPGGREQFF TGTGCCAGCAGCCCGCCAGGGGGCCGTGAGCAGTTCTTC
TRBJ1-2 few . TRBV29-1 CSVEDRFRQYYGYTF TGCAGCGTTGAAGATCGATTCCGACAGTACTATGGCTACACCTTC
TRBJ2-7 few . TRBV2 CASSALAVDEQYF TGTGCCAGCAGTGCACTAGCCGTCGACGAGCAGTACTTC
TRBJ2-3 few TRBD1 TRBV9 CASSRRLTGADTQYF TGTGCCAGCAGCCGTAGGCTCACAGGGGCAGATACGCAGTATTTT
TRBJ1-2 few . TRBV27 CASRDIYGYTF TGTGCCAGTAGGGACATTTATGGCTACACCTTC
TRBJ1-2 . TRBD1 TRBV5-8 CASSLAGAGGQDGYTF TGTGCCAGCAGCTTGGCCGGGGCAGGGGGACAGGATGGCTACACCTTC
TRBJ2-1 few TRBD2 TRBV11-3 CASSTGLAGGYNEQFF TGTGCCAGCAGCACGGGACTAGCGGGAGGTTACAATGAGCAGTTCTTC
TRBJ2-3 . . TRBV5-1 CASSPPPGWTDTQYF TGCGCCAGCAGCCCCCCCCCGGGTTGGACAGATACGCAGTATTTT
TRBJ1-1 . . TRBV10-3 CAIRQNTEAFF TGTGCCATCAGACAAAACACTGAAGCTTTCTTT
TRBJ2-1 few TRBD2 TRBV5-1 CASSLVPVLAGSYNEQFF TGCGCCAGCAGCTTGGTTCCCGTTCTAGCGGGATCCTACAATGAGCAGTTCTTC
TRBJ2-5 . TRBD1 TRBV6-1 CASSDPTGDREETQYF TGTGCCAGCAGTGACCCGACAGGGGATAGGGAAGAGACCCAGTACTTC
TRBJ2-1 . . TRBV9 CASSGQVFDEQFF TGTGCCAGCAGCGGACAGGTTTTCGATGAGCAGTTCTTC
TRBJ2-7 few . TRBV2 CASRVGRVGSEQYF TGTGCCAGCCGAGTGGGCAGGGTTGGAAGCGAGCAGTACTTC
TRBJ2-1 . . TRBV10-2 CASSEGGNEQFF TGCGCCAGCAGTGAAGGAGGCAATGAGCAGTTCTTC
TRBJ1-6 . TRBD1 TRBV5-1 CASSPGQLNSPLHF TGCGCCAGCAGCCCGGGACAGTTAAATTCACCCCTCCACTTT
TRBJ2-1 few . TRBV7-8 CASSLANSDEQFF TGTGCCAGCAGCCTAGCGAATAGTGATGAGCAGTTCTTC